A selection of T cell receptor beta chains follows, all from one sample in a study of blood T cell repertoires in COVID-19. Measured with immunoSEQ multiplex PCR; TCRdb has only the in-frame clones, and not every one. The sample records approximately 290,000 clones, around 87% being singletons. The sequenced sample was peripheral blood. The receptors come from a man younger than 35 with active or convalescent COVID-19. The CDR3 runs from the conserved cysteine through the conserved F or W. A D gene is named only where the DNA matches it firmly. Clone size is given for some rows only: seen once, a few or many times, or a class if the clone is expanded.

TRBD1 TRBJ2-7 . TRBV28 TGTGCCAGCATCGAAGGGGGGACAGGGGGCGTCGAGCAGTACTTC CASIEGGTGGVEQYF
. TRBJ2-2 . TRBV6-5 TGTGCCACAGGGACAACGAACACCGGGGAGCTGTTTTTT CATGTTNTGELFF
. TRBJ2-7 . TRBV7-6 TGTGCCAGCAGCCCTCGAAACAGGGAAGTTATCAGCGAGCAGTACTTC CASSPRNREVISEQYF
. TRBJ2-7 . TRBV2 TGTGCCAGCAGTGACGGGTTCCCCGAGCAGTACTTC CASSDGFPEQYF
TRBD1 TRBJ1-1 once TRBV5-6 TGTGCCAGCAGCGGGGGAGTGGGGACAGCCTTAAACACTGAAGCTTTCTTT CASSGGVGTALNTEAFF
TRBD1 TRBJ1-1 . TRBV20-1 TGCAGTGCTAGTGACGGTTGGTCGGACAGGGGGAATTTGTTGAACACTGAAGCTTTCTTT CSASDGWSDRGNLLNTEAFF
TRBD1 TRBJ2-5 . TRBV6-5 TGTGCCAGCACGTCGTCGACAGGGGGGGTGGAGACCCAGTACTTC CASTSSTGGVETQYF
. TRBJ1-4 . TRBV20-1 TGCAGTGCTAGTATAGGGGCTAATGAAAAACTGTTTTTT CSASIGANEKLFF
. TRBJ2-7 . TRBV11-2 TGTGCCAGCAGCTTGATAGTGACAGCCTCCTACGAGCAGTACTTC CASSLIVTASYEQYF
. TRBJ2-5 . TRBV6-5 TGTGCCAGCAGTTCGTTGGGCGGGGAAGTCTGGGAGACCCAGTACTTC CASSSLGGEVWETQYF
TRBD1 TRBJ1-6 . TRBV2 TGTGCCAGCACCGGGACAGGGCGGTCACCCCTCCACTTT CASTGTGRSPLHF
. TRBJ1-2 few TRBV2 TGTGCCAGCAAGGCTCAAGGACTGAGCGGCTACACCTTC CASKAQGLSGYTF
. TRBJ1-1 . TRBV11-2 TGTGCCAGCAACCTGGGGTCGACTATAAGGAACACTGAAGCTTTCTTT CASNLGSTIRNTEAFF
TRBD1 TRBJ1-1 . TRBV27 TGTGCCAGCCAAGGGACAGGGGGATACACTGAAGCTTTCTTT CASQGTGGYTEAFF
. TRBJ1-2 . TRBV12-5 TGTGCTAGTGGTTTGTGGTCCGGGGATGGCTACACCTTC CASGLWSGDGYTF
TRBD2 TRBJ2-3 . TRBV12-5 TGTGCTAGTGGAGCTGGGACTAGCGGGAGGGCTAGCACAGATACGCAGTATTTT CASGAGTSGRASTDTQYF
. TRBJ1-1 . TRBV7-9 TGTGCCAGCATCCTCTGGGGGTCGAAGGGGGAGGGCACTGAAGCTTTCTTT CASILWGSKGEGTEAFF
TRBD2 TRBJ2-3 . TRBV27 TGTGCCAGCAGTCCCGGGACTAGCGGGCGAAGAGATACGCAGTATTTT CASSPGTSGRRDTQYF
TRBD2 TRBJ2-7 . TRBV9 TGTGCCAGCAGCGCGGGACTAGCCGACTACGAGCAGTACTTC CASSAGLADYEQYF
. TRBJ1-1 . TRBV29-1 TGCAGCGTTGAAGATGGTTTAGGGTTGCGGGACACTGAAGCTTTCTTT CSVEDGLGLRDTEAFF
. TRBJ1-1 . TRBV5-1 TGCGCCAGCAGCTTGGCGGGTCGGAACACTGAAGCTTTCTTT CASSLAGRNTEAFF
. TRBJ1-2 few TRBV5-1 TGCGCCAGCAGCTTGGCCGCAACAGCTTATGGCTACACCTTC CASSLAATAYGYTF
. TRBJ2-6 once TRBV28 TGTGCCAGCAGCTTTAGTGGTCCTGGGGCCAACGTCCTGACTTTC CASSFSGPGANVLTF
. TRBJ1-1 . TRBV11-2 TGTGCCAGCAGCTTAGTGTCAGGGTACACTGAAGCTTTCTTT CASSLVSGYTEAFF
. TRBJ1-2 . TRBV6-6 TGTGCCAGCAGTTCCGGGGTTGGCTACACCTTC CASSSGVGYTF
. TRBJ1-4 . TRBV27 TGTGCCAGCAGTTTGGGAGGATTCGGAAAACTGTTTTTT CASSLGGFGKLFF
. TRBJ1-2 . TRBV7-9 TGTGCCAGCAGAGGGGGGGCCACCTATGGCTACACCTTC CASRGGATYGYTF
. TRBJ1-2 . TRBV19 TGTGCCAGTGGAGACGGCTATGGCTACACCTTC CASGDGYGYTF
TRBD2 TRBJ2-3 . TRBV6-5 TGTGCCAGCAGTTACTCAGCGGGGTGGTCAGATACGCAGTATTTT CASSYSAGWSDTQYF
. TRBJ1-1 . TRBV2 TGTGCCAGCAGCGCAGGCATGGGCAATCCACAACTTGAAGCTTTCTTT CASSAGMGNPQLEAFF
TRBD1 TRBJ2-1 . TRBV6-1 TGTGCCAGCAGTGAAGAAGGACAGGACCACAATGAGCAGTTCTTC CASSEEGQDHNEQFF
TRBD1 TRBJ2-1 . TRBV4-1 TGCGCCAGCAGCCAAGACCCAACAGGGGCCGCATACAATGAGCAGTTCTTC CASSQDPTGAAYNEQFF